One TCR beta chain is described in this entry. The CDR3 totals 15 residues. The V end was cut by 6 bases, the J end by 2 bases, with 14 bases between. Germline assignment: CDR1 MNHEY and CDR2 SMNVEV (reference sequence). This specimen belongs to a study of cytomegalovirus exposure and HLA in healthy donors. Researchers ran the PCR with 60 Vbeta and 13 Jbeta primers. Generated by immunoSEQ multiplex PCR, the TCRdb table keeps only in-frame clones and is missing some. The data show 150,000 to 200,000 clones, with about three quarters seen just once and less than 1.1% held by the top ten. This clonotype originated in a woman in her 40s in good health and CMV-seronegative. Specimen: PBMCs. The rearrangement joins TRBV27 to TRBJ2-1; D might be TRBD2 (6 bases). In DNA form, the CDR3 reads TGTGCCAGCAGACCTAGGGCGGGAACCTACAATGAGCAGTTCTTC. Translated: CASRPRAGTYNEQFF.